This T cell receptor beta chain was observed in a study of T cell repertoires in cytomegalovirus infection (dated by TCRdb to between 2017 and 2020). With respect to the entire study: Peptide stimulations targeted recently identified HLA-C-restricted CMV epitopes, whose presentation resists viral immunomodulation, together with well-studied HLA-B-restricted epitopes. Donor HLA type was relevant to the analysis, because carriage of CMV infection together with the matching HLA type was indicated by public TCR beta signatures. The paper's findings and limits, for the study overall: The ex vivo response was dominated by HLA-C-restricted CMV-specific TCR beta clonotypes, and the single most frequent clonotype in two of eight donors was supplied by these HLA-C-restricted clonotypes. In both this cohort and an independent cohort of 300 to 450 donors, the cumulative frequency of public TCR beta family members distinguished carriers of CMV infection plus the relevant HLA type.

These reads were obtained on an Illumina HiSeq 1500. The public reads were reprocessed in TCRdb via fastp at Q25 and MiXCR, keeping in-frame beta chains. Rows matching on CDR3 protein sequence are summarized as one entry with the most common DNA and genes. The sample data list 650,000 to 900,000 distinct CDR3 sequences, and 25% to 30% of these were observed just once. Of the sample, about an eighth is held by the ten largest clones. This clonotype appeared a few times. Its antigen is unknown. The input lacks base qualities; no much larger clone sits a single base away. The meaning of the sample's treatment or condition label: in vitro stimulation with specific CMV peptide epitopes to enrich CMV-specific T cells. The specimen was cultured CD8+ T cells from PBMCs, collected from culture after CMV antigen stimulation. The TCR originated in a human donor in good health (CMV status not recorded). Some clones in this sample may be carry-over from other donors' samples.

Here is the DNA: TGTGCCAGCAGCCGAGGGTCAGCGAACACTGAAGCTTTCTTT. It encodes CASSRGSANTEAFF. Recombination linked TRBV7-9 to TRBJ1-1; the D gene assignment is ambiguous. The CDR3 measures 14 amino acids from cysteine to phenylalanine. Of the read, only the CDR3 DNA is kept; its 42 bases are in frame from base 1. The germline V gene (reference sequence) provides CDR1 SEHNR and CDR2 FQNEAQ. Trimming removed 5 bases from V and 1 base from J, leaving 11 bases between the germline ends.